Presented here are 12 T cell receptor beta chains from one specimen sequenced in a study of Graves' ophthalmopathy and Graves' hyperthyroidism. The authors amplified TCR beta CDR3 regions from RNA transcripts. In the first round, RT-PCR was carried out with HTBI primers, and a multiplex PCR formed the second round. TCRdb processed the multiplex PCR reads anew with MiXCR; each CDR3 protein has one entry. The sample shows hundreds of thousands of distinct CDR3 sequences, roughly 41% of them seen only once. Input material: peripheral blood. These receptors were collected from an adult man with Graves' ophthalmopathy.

CDR3 DNA sequence: TGTGCCAGCACCCCGGGACAGGGGTCAGATACGCAGTATTTT. It yields the protein CASTPGQGSDTQYF. The chain uses TRBV6-5 and TRBJ2-3; 10 positions agree with TRBD1. CDR1 is MNHEY, CDR2 SVGAGI, per germline. V shed 7 bases, J shed 4 bases, and the junction held 5 bases outside the gene matches. CDR3 length equals 14 residues.

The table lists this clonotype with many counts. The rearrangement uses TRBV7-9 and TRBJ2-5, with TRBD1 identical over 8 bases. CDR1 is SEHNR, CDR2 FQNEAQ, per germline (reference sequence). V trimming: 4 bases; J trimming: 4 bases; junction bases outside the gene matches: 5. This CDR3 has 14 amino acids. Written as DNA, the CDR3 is TGTGCCAGCAGCTGGACAGGGCGGGGAGAGACCCAGTACTTC. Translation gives CASSWTGRGETQYF.

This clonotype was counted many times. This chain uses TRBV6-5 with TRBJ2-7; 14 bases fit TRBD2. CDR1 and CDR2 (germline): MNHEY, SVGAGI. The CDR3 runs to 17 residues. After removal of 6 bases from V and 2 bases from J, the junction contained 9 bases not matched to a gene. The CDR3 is CASRFGTSGGSTYEQYF. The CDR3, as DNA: TGTGCCAGCAGATTTGGGACTAGCGGGGGCTCTACCTACGAGCAGTACTTC.

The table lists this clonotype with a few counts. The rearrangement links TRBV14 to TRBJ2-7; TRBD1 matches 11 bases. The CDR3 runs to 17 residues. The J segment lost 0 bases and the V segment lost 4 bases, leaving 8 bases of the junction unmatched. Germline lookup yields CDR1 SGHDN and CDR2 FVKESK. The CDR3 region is CASSLQFGQGASYEQYF. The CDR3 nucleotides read TGTGCCAGCAGCCTTCAGTTCGGACAGGGGGCCTCCTACGAGCAGTACTTC.

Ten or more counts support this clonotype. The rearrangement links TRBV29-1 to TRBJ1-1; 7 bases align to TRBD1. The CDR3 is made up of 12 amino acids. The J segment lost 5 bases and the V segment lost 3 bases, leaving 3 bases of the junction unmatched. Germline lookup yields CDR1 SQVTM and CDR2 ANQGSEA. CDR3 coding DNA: TGCAGCGTTGACAGGGGGGCAACTGAAGCTTTCTTT. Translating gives CSVDRGATEAFF.

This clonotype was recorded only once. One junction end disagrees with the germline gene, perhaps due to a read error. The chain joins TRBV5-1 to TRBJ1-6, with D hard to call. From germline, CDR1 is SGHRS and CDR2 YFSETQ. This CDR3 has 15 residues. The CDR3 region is CASSLRWSYNPPLHF. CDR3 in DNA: TGCGCCAGCAGCTTAAGATGGTCCTATAATCCACCCCTCCACTTT.

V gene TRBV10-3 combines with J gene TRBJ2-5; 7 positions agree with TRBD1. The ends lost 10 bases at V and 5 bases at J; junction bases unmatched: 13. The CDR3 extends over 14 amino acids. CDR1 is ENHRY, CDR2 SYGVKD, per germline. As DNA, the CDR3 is TGTGCCAGCATCGAACAGGGGACCGGGGAGACCCAGTACTTC. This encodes CASIEQGTGETQYF.

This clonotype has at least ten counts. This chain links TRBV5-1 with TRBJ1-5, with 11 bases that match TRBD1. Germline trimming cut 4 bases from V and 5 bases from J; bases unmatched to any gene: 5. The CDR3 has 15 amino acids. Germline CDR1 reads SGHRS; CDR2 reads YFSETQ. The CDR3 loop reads CASSLGQGAHQPQHF. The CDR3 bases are TGCGCCAGCAGCCTCGGACAGGGGGCCCATCAGCCCCAGCATTTT.

The CDR3 DNA is TGCAGCGTTCGGGGCAGGGGAGAAGAGACCCAGTACTTC. This sequence encodes CSVRGRGEETQYF. The chain links TRBV29-1 to TRBJ2-5; D is possibly TRBD1 (6 bases). V was shortened by 5 bases and J by 3 bases, with 13 bases between the two germline ends. Germline lookup yields CDR1 SQVTM and CDR2 ANQGSEA. The CDR3 is made up of 13 amino acids.

CDR3 sequence (DNA): TGTGCCAGCAGCTTAGCTCGGGACCTCCTCAACACTGAAGCTTTCTTT. The encoded protein is CASSLARDLLNTEAFF. V usage is TRBV7-9 and J usage is TRBJ1-1; D might be TRBD1 (5 bases). The CDR3 runs to 16 residues. Germline CDR1 reads SEHNR; CDR2 reads FQNEAQ (reference sequence). With 0 bases removed from V and 2 bases from J, the gap between germline ends came to 13 bases.

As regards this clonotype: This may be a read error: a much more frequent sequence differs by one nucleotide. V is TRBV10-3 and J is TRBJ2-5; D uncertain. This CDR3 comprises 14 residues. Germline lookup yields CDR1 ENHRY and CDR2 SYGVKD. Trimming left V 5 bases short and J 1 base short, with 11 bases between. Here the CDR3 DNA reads TGTGCCATCAGTTACGATCCCGTCCAAGAGACCCAGTACTTC. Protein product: CAISYDPVQETQYF.

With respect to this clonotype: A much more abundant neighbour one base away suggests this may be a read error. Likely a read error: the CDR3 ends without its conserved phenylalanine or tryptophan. Here the CDR3 DNA reads TGCAGTGCTAGAGAGGATGGAGATCAGCCCCAGCATTTG. Translating it yields CSAREDGDQPQHL. The gene calls are TRBV20-1 and TRBJ1-5; D gene uncertain. The germline gives CDR1 DFQATT, CDR2 SNEGSKA (reference sequence). V was cut by 0 bases and J by 5 bases, with 8 bases left in between. The CDR3 runs 13 residues.